This paragraph covers one T cell receptor beta chain sequence. Sequencing was performed with immunoSEQ multiplex PCR; in TCRdb, only in-frame clones are kept and a portion is missing. There are roughly 230,000 clones in the sample; approximately 85% occur only once, and less than 8.5% lies in the top ten. CDR1 and CDR2 (germline): SGHKS, YYEKEE (reference sequence). This CDR3 has 12 residues. Trimming removed 0 bases at V and 10 bases at J, with 10 bases between. The sample is drawn from a study of blood T cell repertoires in COVID-19. This TCR was recovered from a woman aged 45-65 years who had been exposed to COVID-19. The sample consisted of PBMCs or T cells enriched from blood (not recorded which). The chain carries TRBV5-5 and TRBJ1-1; D remains ambiguous. CDR3 residues: CASSLGGVRAFF. In nucleotides, the CDR3 is TGTGCCAGCAGCTTGGGTGGAGTGAGAGCTTTCTTT.